The 10 T cell receptor beta chains given below trace back to one sample, sequenced in a study of CD8 T cells in ankylosing spondylitis. Each CDR3 protein gets one entry after TCRdb re-called the 5' RACE reads with MiXCR. The table records hundreds of thousands of distinct CDR3 sequences, 25% to 30% of them present only once. Sample: blood, either unsorted or a sorted T cell fraction (not recorded which). These receptor sequences come from a male donor with ankylosing spondylitis or in good health (not recorded which).

This rearrangement joins TRBV29-1 to TRBJ2-5; TRBD1 is a possible D gene (6 bases). The V and J ends lost 2 bases and 1 base respectively, with 11 bases between them. Germline CDR1 and CDR2: SQVTM and ANQGSEA. This CDR3 spans 14 amino acids. This CDR3 reads CSVETGSLQETQYF. DNA of the CDR3: TGCAGCGTTGAAACAGGGTCACTCCAAGAGACCCAGTACTTC.

This clonotype was observed a few times. This chain connects TRBV20-1 to TRBJ2-5; D is unresolved. The CDR3 is 12 amino acids. Per the germline V gene, CDR1 is DFQATT and CDR2 is SNEGSKA (reference sequence). Trimming took 3 bases from V and 1 from J, leaving 6 bases between them. CDR3 sequence: CSASLSQETQYF. The DNA for the CDR3 is TGCAGTGCTAGCCTCTCCCAAGAGACCCAGTACTTC.

The chain carries TRBV7-6 and TRBJ2-5, with D perhaps matching TRBD1 (6 bases). With 1 base removed from V and 5 bases from J, the gap between germline ends came to 26 bases. The germline CDR1 and CDR2 sequences are SGHVS and FNYEAQ. The CDR3 runs to 19 residues. The CDR3 reads CASSLGGSGRGRFWETQYF. The CDR3 nucleotides are TGTGCCAGCAGCTTAGGAGGGTCCGGCAGGGGACGGTTCTGGGAGACCCAGTACTTC.

The table lists this clonotype with many counts. J is TRBJ2-5 and V is TRBV29-1, with 8 bases identical to TRBD1. This CDR3 comprises 16 residues. J lost 4 bases, V lost 3 bases, and 13 bases had no gene match. The germline V gene has CDR1 SQVTM and CDR2 ANQGSEA. This CDR3 reads CSVDLFGQGLRETQYF. In DNA form, the CDR3 reads TGCAGCGTTGACCTCTTCGGACAGGGTCTTCGAGAGACCCAGTACTTC.

Only a few counts were recorded for this clonotype. The chain is built from TRBV20-1 and TRBJ2-1; 7 bases fit TRBD2. The CDR3 length is 16 residues. Germline-derived CDR1 and CDR2 are DFQATT and SNEGSKA (reference sequence). Unmatched junction bases numbered 8, after V lost 3 bases and J lost 0 bases. CDR3 sequence (DNA): TGCAGTGCTAGCCGTCGCGGGGGAGGCTCCTACAATGAGCAGTTCTTC. Amino acids: CSASRRGGGSYNEQFF.

The chain is built from TRBV24-1 and TRBJ2-2; D is ambiguous. V lost 0 bases and J 0 bases, leaving 7 bases between the germline ends. The CDR3 extends over 16 amino acids. CDR1 is KGHDR and CDR2 is SFDVKD in the germline V gene. CDR3 amino acids: CATSDLRGANTGELFF. Here the CDR3 DNA reads TGTGCCACCAGTGATTTGCGAGGCGCGAACACCGGGGAGCTGTTTTTT.

This clonotype was counted ten times or more. The gene calls are TRBV4-3 and TRBJ2-5, with 9 bases that match TRBD2. The CDR3 totals 16 residues. From germline, CDR1 is LGHNA and CDR2 YSLEER. V lost 2 bases and J lost 2; bases outside the gene matches: 6. Written as DNA, the CDR3 is TGCGCCAGCAGCCAACGTAGCGGGAGAATTCAAGAGACCCAGTACTTC. This codes for CASSQRSGRIQETQYF.

This clonotype was counted once. The chain links TRBV28 to TRBJ2-1; TRBD2 matches at 7 bases. CDR1 is MDHEN, CDR2 SYDVKM, per germline. J lost 7 bases, V lost 5 bases, and 11 bases had no gene match. The CDR3 is 15 amino acids. For the CDR3, the DNA is TGTGCCAGCAGTAACCTGGGCGGGAGAAAGAATGAGCAGTTCTTC. It specifies CASSNLGGRKNEQFF.

This clonotype occurred a few times. The rearrangement uses TRBV3-1 and TRBJ2-7; D may be TRBD1 (6 bases). V lost 3 bases and J lost 4, with 13 bases in between. This CDR3 is built from 14 residues. The germline V gene encodes CDR1 LGHDT and CDR2 YNNKEL (reference sequence). CDR3 region: CASSHTGNGYEQYF. For the CDR3, the DNA is TGTGCCAGCAGCCACACAGGGAACGGTTACGAGCAGTACTTC.

The chain uses TRBV3-1 and TRBJ2-1, with 7 nucleotides matching TRBD2. CDR1 and CDR2 (germline): LGHDT, YNNKEL (reference sequence). The CDR3 consists of 13 residues. J lost 9 bases, V lost 5 bases, and 7 bases had no gene match. The CDR3 region is CASSSGTNSEQFF. The CDR3 DNA reads TGTGCCAGCAGCTCCGGGACTAACAGTGAGCAGTTCTTC.